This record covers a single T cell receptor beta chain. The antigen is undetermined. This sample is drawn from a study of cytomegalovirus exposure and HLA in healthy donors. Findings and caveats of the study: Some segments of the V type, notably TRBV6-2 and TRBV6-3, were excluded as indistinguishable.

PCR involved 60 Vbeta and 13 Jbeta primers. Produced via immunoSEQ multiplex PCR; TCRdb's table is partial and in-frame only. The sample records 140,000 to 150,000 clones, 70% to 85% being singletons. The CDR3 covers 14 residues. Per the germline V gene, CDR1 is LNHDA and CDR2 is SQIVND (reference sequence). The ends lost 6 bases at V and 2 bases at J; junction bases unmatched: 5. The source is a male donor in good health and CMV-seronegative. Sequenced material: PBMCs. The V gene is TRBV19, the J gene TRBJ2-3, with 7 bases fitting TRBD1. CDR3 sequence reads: CASRRDSYTDTQYF. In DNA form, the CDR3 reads TGTGCCAGTAGAAGGGACAGCTACACAGATACGCAGTATTTT.